Shown below are 14 T cell receptor beta chains from a single sample sequenced in a study of CD8 T cells in Susac syndrome. After extraction with the RNeasy kit, about 0.45 to 1 ug of the RNA was reverse transcribed using random hexamers. Using its own MiXCR run on the immunoSEQ multiplex PCR reads, TCRdb lists one record per CDR3 protein. Of under 150,000 distinct CDR3 sequences in the sample, about 94% were seen once. Sequencing was carried out using CD4+ T cells from PBMCs. The receptors were gathered from a human donor with Susac syndrome.

The chain uses TRBV3-1 and TRBJ2-7, with 9 bases that match TRBD2. Unmatched junction bases numbered 6, after V lost 2 bases and J lost 7 bases. The CDR3 contains 14 residues. Germline V gene sequence: CDR1 LGHDT, CDR2 YNNKEL (reference sequence). The CDR3 DNA sequence: TGTGCCAGCAGCCAACTGACTAGCGGAAAGGAGCAGTACTTC. Translation: CASSQLTSGKEQYF.

In this sample, this clonotype turned up a few times. The junction departs from germline at one end; a sequencing error may be responsible. This chain links TRBV4-1 with TRBJ2-3, with D possibly being TRBD2 (5 bases). Per the germline V gene, CDR1 is MGHRA and CDR2 is YSYEKL. The CDR3 covers 13 residues. The CDR3 region has the DNA TGTGCCAGCAGCCAACTAGGCACAGATACGCAGTATTTT. Translation: CASSQLGTDTQYF.

The chain links TRBV5-1 to TRBJ1-1; 7 positions agree with TRBD1. Germline V lookup: CDR1 SGHRS, CDR2 YFSETQ. The CDR3 runs 13 residues. With 6 bases clipped from V and 2 bases from J, the junction kept 4 bases outside the gene matches. CDR3 nucleotide sequence: TGCGCCAGCACCCGGGACAGTAACACTGAAGCTTTCTTT. Its translation: CASTRDSNTEAFF. Supplemented by reference TRBV5-1 and TRBJ1-1, the full variable domain reads KAGVTQTPRYLIKTRGQQVTLSCSPISGHRSVSWYQQTPGQGLQFLFEYFSETQRNKGNFPGRFSGRQFSNSRSEMNVSTLELGDSALYLCASTRDSNTEAFFGQGTRLTVV.

The J gene is TRBJ2-7, the V gene TRBV7-9, with 8 bases fitting TRBD1. Germline assignment: CDR1 SEHNR and CDR2 FQNEAQ (reference sequence). The CDR3 has 16 amino acids. V gave up 4 bases and J gave up 5 bases; unmatched junction bases: 13. The CDR3 DNA reads TGTGCCAGCAGCTCCCGATCGACAGGGGAAAGCAACGAGCAGTACTTC. Translated, it gives CASSSRSTGESNEQYF.

The chain has TRBV29-1 and TRBJ1-5; D perhaps matches TRBD1 (5 bases). V was clipped by 3 bases and J by 3 bases, with 12 bases between them. CDR1 and CDR2 (germline): SQVTM, ANQGSEA. CDR3 size: 14 residues. CDR3 protein: CSVDGGAPNQPQHF. The CDR3 nucleotides are TGCAGCGTTGACGGAGGGGCTCCCAATCAGCCCCAGCATTTT.

The J gene is TRBJ1-6, the V gene TRBV5-1; TRBD1 aligns across 9 bases. The CDR3 is 14 residues long. V shed 0 bases, J shed 9 bases, and the junction held 1 base outside the gene matches. Per the germline V gene, CDR1 is SGHRS and CDR2 is YFSETQ. Here the CDR3 reads CASSLGQGGSPLHF. The CDR3 DNA sequence: TGCGCCAGCAGCTTGGGACAGGGGGGTTCACCCCTCCACTTT.

The chain has TRBV2 and TRBJ2-2, with a tentative D call TRBD2 (6 bases). The germline CDR1 and CDR2 sequences are SNHLY and FYNNEI. Deletions cut 2 bases from V and 6 bases from J, with 7 bases between. This CDR3 has 13 residues. The CDR3 DNA is TGTGCCAGCAGTGAACGCGGGGCCGGGGAGCTGTTTTTT. Translated, it gives CASSERGAGELFF.

The V and J genes are TRBV5-1 and TRBJ2-1; the D is unclear. V shed 1 base and J shed 6 bases, with 5 bases lying between them. Germline CDR1 SGHRS, CDR2 YFSETQ. The CDR3 extends over 12 amino acids. The chain's CDR3 is CASSLTTNEQFF. As DNA, the CDR3 is TGCGCCAGCAGCTTGACCACCAATGAGCAGTTCTTC.

The chain joins TRBV6-6 to TRBJ2-3, with 7 bases identical to TRBD2. Germline V gene lookup returns CDR1 MNHNY and CDR2 SVGAGI (reference sequence). The CDR3 spans 16 residues. V dropped 6 bases and J dropped 2; count of bases not matched to a gene: 11. CDR3 bases: TGTGCCAGCAGGCCCTCCGGGCGGGAGAACACAGATACGCAGTATTTT. Translated, it gives CASRPSGRENTDTQYF.

The chain couples TRBV20-1 to TRBJ2-3; D remains unclear. Germline values: CDR1 DFQATT, CDR2 SNEGSKA (reference sequence). The CDR3 covers 12 residues. Trimming removed 5 bases at V and 4 bases at J, with 10 bases between. CDR3 protein: CSARTVADTQYF. The CDR3 DNA is TGCAGTGCTCGTACAGTGGCAGATACGCAGTATTTT.

This clonotype was seen just once. The chain combines TRBV18 with TRBJ2-7, with TRBD2 matching 12 bases. The CDR3 has 16 amino acids. Germline V lookup: CDR1 KGHSH, CDR2 LQKENI. After removal of 5 bases from V and 4 bases from J, the junction contained 9 bases not matched to a gene. This CDR3 is CASSSEGLAGGYEQYF. DNA for the CDR3: TGTGCCAGCTCATCCGAGGGACTAGCGGGCGGATACGAGCAGTACTTC.

The chain has TRBV5-1 and TRBJ2-2; TRBD1 matches at 9 bases. V lost 2 bases and J lost 3; bases outside the gene matches: 2. The CDR3 consists of 15 residues. The germline V gene encodes CDR1 SGHRS and CDR2 YFSETQ. The CDR3, as DNA: TGCGCCAGCAGCTTACGGACAGGGGACACCGGGGAGCTGTTTTTT. Protein product: CASSLRTGDTGELFF.

The CDR3 DNA is TGTGCCAGCAGGCATCAAGGCGCGGAGACCCAGTACTTC. As protein: CASRHQGAETQYF. The rearrangement uses TRBV5-6 and TRBJ2-5, with D unclear. V lost 5 bases to trimming and J lost 5 bases, with 13 bases between them. Germline CDR1 reads SGHDT; CDR2 reads YYEEEE. The length of the CDR3 is 13 residues.

The V call is TRBV20-1, the J call TRBJ2-7, with no clear D. V was pared by 6 bases and J by 5 bases, with 14 bases between. Per the germline V gene, CDR1 is DFQATT and CDR2 is SNEGSKA (reference sequence). The CDR3 spans 12 residues. As DNA, the CDR3 is TGCAGTGCCGCGCCGGACGGCCACGAGCAGTACTTC. Protein product: CSAAPDGHEQYF.